The next 27 T cell receptor beta chains were all read from a single sample in a study of regulatory T cells in long-lasting Graves disease. Sequencing libraries for TCR beta were prepared with iRepertoire HTBI primers and Arm-PCR of CDR3 regions. Each CDR3 protein gets one entry after TCRdb re-called the multiplex PCR reads with MiXCR. Among approximately 440,000 distinct CDR3 sequences listed, 16% were seen once. Time point: newly diagnosed GD, antithyroid drugs for less than 3 months. Following extraction of RNA from PBMCs, that RNA was used to make the TCR library. Another study also made use of these data, one on T cells in Graves' hyperthyroidism and ophthalmopathy.

The sequenced sample was peripheral blood mononuclear cells (PBMCs), obtained at new diagnosis, from a patient treated with antithyroid drugs. These receptor sequences come from a man aged 35-49 years with Graves disease.

This clonotype was recorded at least ten times. The J gene is TRBJ2-3, the V gene TRBV28, with D tentatively TRBD2 (6 bases). In germline, CDR1 is MDHEN, CDR2 SYDVKM. V lost 3 bases and J 3 bases, leaving 10 bases between the germline ends. CDR3 length equals 14 residues. DNA for the CDR3: TGTGCCAGCAGTTTGATTCGGGGGACAGATACGCAGTATTTT. Protein sequence: CASSLIRGTDTQYF.

This clonotype turned up a few times. The V gene is TRBV19, the J gene TRBJ2-1, with 9 bases that match TRBD2. Germline V gene data show CDR1 as LNHDA and CDR2 as SQIVND (reference sequence). V lost 8 bases and J lost 1; bases outside the gene matches: 6. This CDR3 has 15 amino acids. The CDR3 loop is CASVPTSGSYNEQFF. CDR3 coding DNA: TGTGCCAGTGTTCCGACTAGCGGTTCCTACAATGAGCAGTTCTTC.

This clonotype was detected ten times or more. The V gene is TRBV30, the J gene TRBJ1-2; no clear D. Germline V lookup: CDR1 GTSNPN, CDR2 SVGIG (reference sequence). Trimming left V 4 bases short and J 7 bases short, with 10 bases between. The CDR3 length is 11 residues. CDR3: CAWMGFSGYTF. CDR3 nucleotide sequence: TGTGCCTGGATGGGGTTTTCTGGCTACACCTTC.

This clonotype occurred many times. The gene calls are TRBV4-1 and TRBJ2-5, with D maybe TRBD2 (5 bases). Germline V gives CDR1 MGHRA, CDR2 YSYEKL. V lost 3 bases and J 4 bases, leaving 9 bases between the germline ends. This CDR3 contains 13 residues. The CDR3 nucleotides read TGCGCCAGCAGCCATCAGGCGGGAGAGACCCAGTACTTC. It specifies CASSHQAGETQYF.

The table lists this clonotype with a few counts. The chain carries TRBV15 and TRBJ2-7, with D possibly TRBD2 on 6 matching bases. The CDR3 is made up of 17 amino acids. Germline CDR1 reads LNHNV; CDR2 reads YYDKDF (reference sequence). Trimming removed 5 bases from V and 0 bases from J, with 20 bases in between. In DNA, the CDR3 is TGTGCCACCAGCCGACCCATCGGGACTCCCGGCTCCTACGAGCAGTACTTC. Translating gives CATSRPIGTPGSYEQYF.

The chain joins TRBV2 to TRBJ2-2, with TRBD2 as a possible D gene (6 bases). The CDR3 has 16 amino acids. The germline V gene encodes CDR1 SNHLY and CDR2 FYNNEI. The V end was cut by 5 bases, the J end by 7 bases, with 20 bases between. CDR3 sequence (DNA): TGTGCCAGCAGTTTAAGGTTAGGGACTGGAAGCGGGGAGCTGTTTTTT. This translates into CASSLRLGTGSGELFF.

The CDR3: CSVEELREVLSADTQYF. The CDR3 DNA sequence: TGCAGCGTTGAAGAGTTGCGGGAGGTTCTCAGTGCAGATACGCAGTATTTT. V gene TRBV29-1 combines with J gene TRBJ2-3, with TRBD2 identical over 8 bases. Trimming took 0 bases from V and 4 from J; bases not matched to a gene: 12. CDR1 and CDR2 (germline): SQVTM, ANQGSEA. CDR3 length equals 17 residues.

This clonotype was seen repeatedly, ten times or more. This chain connects TRBV12-3 or TRBV12-4 to TRBJ1-3, with D unclear. This CDR3 spans 15 amino acids. The V gene lost 6 bases and the J gene lost 1 base, with 13 bases spanning the gap. Here the CDR3 DNA reads TGTGCCAGCAGACACAGAAGAACTTCTGGAAACACCATATATTTT. It codes for CASRHRRTSGNTIYF.

CDR3 in DNA: TGTGCCAGCACTGGTAAAAGGGAAAGGCGGGGCTACACCTTC. This translates into CASTGKRERRGYTF. This chain links TRBV28 with TRBJ1-2; D is unclear. CDR3 size: 14 residues. The germline CDR1 and CDR2 sequences are MDHEN and SYDVKM. Between the trimmed V and J ends, which lost 7 bases and 8 bases, there was a span of 20 bases.

The chain carries TRBV10-3 and TRBJ2-7; 7 positions match TRBD1. The CDR3 covers 19 residues. V gave up 2 bases and J gave up 3 bases; unmatched junction bases: 19. Looked up from germline, CDR1 is ENHRY and CDR2 is SYGVKD. As DNA, the CDR3 is TGTGCCATCAGTGAGACGCGGAGCCAATCGGGACAGAGAGACTACGAGCAGTACTTC. Its translation: CAISETRSQSGQRDYEQYF.

This clonotype was found many times. The chain is built from TRBV7-3 and TRBJ2-1, with 10 bases matching TRBD2. Germline CDR1 reads SGHTA; CDR2 reads FQGTGA. The CDR3 sequence is 18 residues long. V dropped 5 bases and J dropped 5; count of bases not matched to a gene: 15. CDR3 DNA: TGTGCCAGCAGCCGAACATACCCTAGCGGGAGTATAGACAATGAGCAGTTCTTC. Amino acid sequence: CASSRTYPSGSIDNEQFF.

The chain is built from TRBV2 and TRBJ1-5; 11 bases map to TRBD1. The ends lost 6 bases at V and 2 bases at J; junction bases unmatched: 3. This CDR3 region has 15 residues. The germline gives CDR1 SNHLY, CDR2 FYNNEI. The DNA of the CDR3 is TGTGCCAGCAGGATGGACAGGGGGCGCAATCAGCCCCAGCATTTT. This encodes CASRMDRGRNQPQHF.

The V and J genes are TRBV6-1 and TRBJ2-7; D is unresolved. This CDR3 is 14 amino acids long. Trimming removed 5 bases from V and 3 bases from J, with 14 bases in between. Germline assignment: CDR1 MNHNS and CDR2 SASEGT. The CDR3 sequence: CASSPSGRFYEQYF. The CDR3 DNA is TGTGCCAGCAGTCCATCCGGCAGGTTCTACGAGCAGTACTTC.

Concerning this clonotype: A much bigger clone sits one base away, suggesting this may be a read error. This chain joins TRBV20-1 and TRBJ1-5; a possible D gene is TRBD1 (5 bases). Looked up from germline, CDR1 is DFQATT and CDR2 is SNEGSKA (reference sequence). The CDR3 runs 15 residues. The CDR3, as DNA: TGCAGTGCTGGGCGGGGCGCGGATAGCCATCAGCCCCAGCATTTT. Protein sequence: CSAGRGADSHQPQHF.

In its sample, this clonotype was seen a few times. The chain has TRBV29-1 and TRBJ2-3; tentatively, D is TRBD2 (6 bases). V gave up 3 bases and J gave up 2 bases, with 12 bases separating them. This CDR3 has 14 residues. From germline, CDR1 is SQVTM and CDR2 ANQGSEA. CDR3 sequence reads: CSVDKAGITDTQYF. The CDR3 nucleotides are TGCAGCGTTGATAAGGCGGGGATCACAGATACGCAGTATTTT.

V usage is TRBV2 and J usage is TRBJ2-7; D is unclear. V gave up 7 bases and J gave up 7 bases, with 11 bases separating them. From germline, CDR1 is SNHLY and CDR2 FYNNEI. This CDR3 comprises 11 residues. CDR3 sequence (DNA): TGTGCCAGCATTCTAAACAATGAGCAGTACTTC. This encodes CASILNNEQYF. Full variable domain (missing parts from reference TRBV2 and TRBJ2-7): EPEVTQTPSHQVTQMGQEVILRCVPISNHLYFYWYRQILGQKVEFLVSFYNNEISEKSEIFDDQFSVERPDGSNFTLKIRSTKLEDSAMYFCASILNNEQYFGPGTRLTVT.

The sample holds many counts of this clonotype. V usage is TRBV13 and J usage is TRBJ2-7; weak D call: TRBD1 (7 bases). The V gene lost 5 bases and the J gene lost 7 bases, with 18 bases spanning the gap. Germline assignment: CDR1 PRHDT and CDR2 FYEKMQ (reference sequence). The CDR3 loop spans 14 amino acids. The CDR3 region is CASSPWRGPGEQYF. The DNA of the CDR3 is TGTGCCAGCAGCCCCTGGAGGGGGCCGGGGGAGCAGTACTTC. Together with reference TRBV13 and TRBJ2-7, the CDR3 gives the full variable domain: AAGVIQSPRHLIKEKRETATLKCYPIPRHDTVYWYQQGPGQDPQFLISFYEKMQSDKGSIPDRFSAQQFSDYHSELNMSSLELGDSALYFCASSPWRGPGEQYFGPGTRLTVT.

This clonotype has just a few counts. The V gene is TRBV7-9, the J gene TRBJ2-1; TRBD1 or TRBD2 may be the D gene (5 bases each). The CDR3 has 15 amino acids. The V gene lost 6 bases and the J gene lost 8 bases, with 20 bases spanning the gap. In germline, CDR1 is SEHNR, CDR2 FQNEAQ (reference sequence). The CDR3 DNA is TGTGCCAGCAGACCCGGGTCTGGGGGACCACATGAGCAGTTCTTC. Amino acids: CASRPGSGGPHEQFF.

This clonotype was counted a single time. This could be a read error, since a much larger clone is one nucleotide away. This chain uses TRBV10-3 with TRBJ2-7; the D is unclear. The CDR3 runs 11 residues. V lost 0 bases to trimming and J lost 5 bases, with 2 bases between them. Germline V gene data show CDR1 as ENHRY and CDR2 as SYGVKD. Written as DNA, the CDR3 is TGTGCCATCAGTGAGTCTAACGAGCAGTACTTC. Protein: CAISESNEQYF.

In its sample, this clonotype was seen many times. The chain links TRBV2 to TRBJ1-1, with D possibly matching TRBD1 (6 bases). Trimming took off 9 bases at V and 4 bases at J, with 15 bases between the two ends. Germline V gene lookup returns CDR1 SNHLY and CDR2 FYNNEI. The CDR3 runs to 13 residues. The CDR3 loop is CARTGSSTTEAFF. CDR3 DNA: TGTGCCAGGACAGGTTCCTCGACCACTGAAGCTTTCTTT.

This clonotype was counted at least ten times. The chain links TRBV28 to TRBJ2-3; 10 positions agree with TRBD1. The CDR3 is 15 amino acids. V shed 6 bases, J shed 6 bases, and the junction held 9 bases outside the gene matches. Germline V gene lookup returns CDR1 MDHEN and CDR2 SYDVKM. The DNA of the CDR3 is TGTGCCAGCAGCCTGGGAGGACAGGGGGAGGATACGCAGTATTTT. This codes for CASSLGGQGEDTQYF.

This clonotype was detected many times. The V gene is TRBV7-2, the J gene TRBJ1-1; no reliable D call. This CDR3 spans 13 amino acids. The V gene's germline CDR1 is SGHTA and CDR2 FQGNSA. V was pared by 6 bases and J by 0 bases, with 8 bases between. CDR3 nucleotide sequence: TGTGCCAGCAGATTGTACTTGAACACTGAAGCTTTCTTT. Its translation: CASRLYLNTEAFF.

Ten or more counts support this clonotype. This sequence joins TRBV5-1 and TRBJ1-1; no definite D call. There are 17 residues in the CDR3. Germline assignment: CDR1 SGHRS and CDR2 YFSETQ. Trimming stripped 1 base from V and 0 bases from J, with 16 bases between. For the CDR3, the DNA is TGCGCCAGCAGCTTGCGGGCCCCACCAGCAATGAACACTGAAGCTTTCTTT. Translated: CASSLRAPPAMNTEAFF.

This clonotype was recorded many times. The V call is TRBV7-3, the J call TRBJ2-1; 7 bases line up with TRBD1. V was pared by 5 bases and J by 5 bases, with 9 bases of the junction left unmatched. Germline V gene sequence: CDR1 SGHTA, CDR2 FQGTGA. There are 15 residues in the CDR3. This CDR3 reads CASSKGRDRDNEQFF. In DNA form, the CDR3 reads TGTGCCAGCAGCAAAGGCCGGGACAGAGACAATGAGCAGTTCTTC.

There are a few counts of this clonotype. The chain uses TRBV19 and TRBJ2-1; TRBD2 is a possible D gene (5 bases). CDR1 is LNHDA and CDR2 is SQIVND in the germline V gene (reference sequence). Trimming pared 1 base from V and 10 bases from J, leaving 14 bases between. The CDR3 is 14 residues long. The DNA of the CDR3 is TGTGCCAGTAGTATAGGGACGGGATTTGAGGAGCAGTTCTTC. Protein: CASSIGTGFEEQFF. Full variable domain (outside the CDR3, taken from reference TRBV19 and TRBJ2-1): DGGITQSPKYLFRKEGQNVTLSCEQNLNHDAMYWYRQDPGQGLRLIYYSQIVNDFQKGDIAEGYSVSREKKESFPLTVTSAQKNPTAFYLCASSIGTGFEEQFFGPGTRLTVL.

The chain employs TRBV29-1 and TRBJ2-1; a weak D match, TRBD1 (5 bases). The CDR3 runs to 13 residues. The V gene's germline CDR1 is SQVTM and CDR2 ANQGSEA. V was cut by 4 bases and J by 10 bases, with 17 bases left in between. DNA of the CDR3: TGCAGCGTTGGGGGCCTTTCGTTAAGCGAGCAGTTCTTC. Protein: CSVGGLSLSEQFF.

This clonotype came up many times. This chain joins TRBV28 and TRBJ2-7, with D tentatively TRBD2 (7 bases). This CDR3 has 14 amino acids. V lost 5 bases, J lost 8 bases, and 19 bases lay in between. Germline V gives CDR1 MDHEN, CDR2 SYDVKM. CDR3 nucleotide sequence: TGTGCCAGCAGTCCCGGACAGTTCGGGAGGCAGCAGTACTTC. Translated: CASSPGQFGRQQYF.